These 20 T cell receptor beta chains were all obtained from the same sample, sequenced in a study of response to subunit inactivated influenza vaccine. Via MiXCR, TCRdb re-called the RT-PCR reads, giving one row per CDR3 protein. The data hold roughly 650,000 distinct CDR3 sequences, with approximately 14% observed a single time. Here the sequenced sample was PBMCs from blood, taken less than 15 days before vaccination. Source of these receptors: a man aged 50 to 59 who received an inactivated influenza vaccine.

The chain joins TRBV6-5 to TRBJ1-2; D gene uncertain. The CDR3 sequence is 14 residues long. With 0 bases removed from V and 3 bases from J, the gap between germline ends came to 8 bases. Germline V gene sequence: CDR1 MNHEY, CDR2 SVGAGI. The CDR3: CASSYSGRDYGYTF. The CDR3 DNA reads TGTGCCAGCAGTTACTCCGGACGGGACTATGGCTACACCTTC.

This clonotype was seen a few times. The chain uses TRBV27 and TRBJ2-7; TRBD1 agrees at 9 bases. There are 16 residues in the CDR3. V lost 8 bases, J lost 2 bases, and 13 bases stayed unmatched. Per germline, CDR1 MNHEY and CDR2 SMNVEV (reference sequence). This CDR3 reads CASVLQPGQGTYEQYF. The DNA for the CDR3 is TGTGCCAGCGTACTCCAGCCGGGACAGGGCACCTACGAGCAGTACTTC.

The rearrangement joins TRBV20-1 to TRBJ2-7; 8 nucleotides match TRBD2. J gave up 7 bases and V 0 bases, and 2 bases lay outside the gene matches. Looked up from germline, CDR1 is DFQATT and CDR2 is SNEGSKA (reference sequence). There are 12 residues in the CDR3. CDR3 coding DNA: TGCAGTGCTAGAGATGGGACTAGAGAGCAGTACTTC. Protein product: CSARDGTREQYF.

The V call is TRBV20-1, the J call TRBJ2-5; a weak D match, TRBD2 (6 bases). Trimming removed 0 bases from V and 5 bases from J, with 13 bases in between. This CDR3 spans 14 amino acids. Germline CDR1 reads DFQATT; CDR2 reads SNEGSKA (reference sequence). CDR3 nucleotides: TGCAGTGCTAGAGATGCGGTAGGGAGGGAGACCCAGTACTTC. Encoded protein: CSARDAVGRETQYF.

This clonotype turned up a few times. The J gene is TRBJ1-4, the V gene TRBV20-1; maybe TRBD1 (5 bases). The CDR3 extends over 13 amino acids. Germline loops: CDR1 DFQATT, CDR2 SNEGSKA (reference sequence). The germline V and J ends were trimmed by 5 bases and 11 bases, with 18 bases remaining between them. CDR3 protein: CSASRGARDKLFF. As DNA, the CDR3 is TGCAGTGCTTCGCGAGGAGCCCGGGACAAACTGTTTTTT.

This clonotype came up a few times. The chain is built from TRBV10-3 and TRBJ2-5; 10 bases map to TRBD1. The CDR3 extends over 15 amino acids. From germline, CDR1 is ENHRY and CDR2 SYGVKD. J lost 2 bases, V lost 6 bases, and 6 bases had no gene match. CDR3 loop: CAIRTGTGEQETQYF. The CDR3 DNA reads as TGTGCCATCAGGACCGGGACAGGGGAACAAGAGACCCAGTACTTC.

V gene TRBV10-3 combines with J gene TRBJ2-4, with D perhaps matching TRBD1 (5 bases). This CDR3 spans 12 amino acids. V was clipped by 11 bases and J by 8 bases, with 16 bases between them. Per germline, CDR1 ENHRY and CDR2 SYGVKD. As DNA, the CDR3 is TGTGCCTCAGGGTCGGGCCAGGACATTCAGTACTTC. Translation: CASGSGQDIQYF.

By proportion, this clonotype is medium-sized (0.01 to 0.1%). The V and J genes are TRBV29-1 and TRBJ2-6; unclear D gene. With 5 bases removed from V and 0 bases from J, the gap between germline ends came to 17 bases. The CDR3 runs 17 residues. The germline CDR1 and CDR2 sequences are SQVTM and ANQGSEA. CDR3 residues: CSVWLGGAASGANVLTF. In DNA form, the CDR3 reads TGCAGCGTTTGGCTTGGCGGCGCGGCCTCTGGGGCCAACGTCCTGACTTTC.

This clonotype was detected a few times. The chain has TRBV15 and TRBJ2-7, with 10 bases fitting TRBD1. Germline CDR1 LNHNV, CDR2 YYDKDF (reference sequence). The V segment lost 0 bases and the J segment 2 bases; nucleotides outside the gene matches: 1. CDR3 size: 15 residues. The CDR3 nucleotides are TGTGCCACCAGCAGAGAAGGGACAGGGGCCTACGAGCAGTACTTC. It translates to CATSREGTGAYEQYF.

This clonotype was seen more than once but under ten times. This chain uses TRBV10-3 with TRBJ2-2, with no clear D. Germline-derived CDR1 and CDR2 are ENHRY and SYGVKD. Trimming pared 0 bases from V and 2 bases from J, leaving 10 bases between. The CDR3 runs 16 residues. The DNA of the CDR3 is TGTGCCATCAGTGAGTCGGGAAATACAAACACCGGGGAGCTGTTTTTT. Its translation: CAISESGNTNTGELFF.

The sample holds many counts of this clonotype. The J gene is TRBJ1-6, the V gene TRBV6-5; TRBD1 matches at 9 bases. V shed 4 bases, J shed 2 bases, and the junction held 3 bases outside the gene matches. The CDR3 totals 16 residues. Looked up from germline, CDR1 is MNHEY and CDR2 is SVGAGI. The CDR3, as DNA: TGTGCCAGCAGTTGGGGACAGGGTACCTATAATTCACCCCTCCACTTT. Protein product: CASSWGQGTYNSPLHF.

This sequence joins TRBV12-3 or TRBV12-4 and TRBJ2-7; 7 bases align to TRBD2. The CDR3 extends over 13 amino acids. Germline trimming cut 5 bases from V and 1 base from J; bases unmatched to any gene: 2. In DNA form, the CDR3 reads TGTGCCAGCAGTCGGACTAGATCCTACGAGCAGTACTTC. This encodes CASSRTRSYEQYF.

This clonotype appeared a few times. The chain recombines TRBV5-1 with TRBJ2-2; no firm D call. Deletions cut 1 base from V and 4 bases from J, with 11 bases between. The germline V gene encodes CDR1 SGHRS and CDR2 YFSETQ. This CDR3 contains 15 residues. The CDR3 reads CASSLSNRFTGELFF. DNA of the CDR3: TGCGCCAGCAGCTTGTCTAACAGATTCACCGGGGAGCTGTTTTTT.

The chain combines TRBV7-6 with TRBJ2-3, with 7 bases matching TRBD2. CDR3 length: 17 amino acids. J gave up 2 bases and V 5 bases, and 13 bases lay outside the gene matches. Per the germline V gene, CDR1 is SGHVS and CDR2 is FNYEAQ. DNA for the CDR3: TGTGCCAGCAGCCTCGTAGAATCCGGGACTACCACAGATACGCAGTATTTT. It specifies CASSLVESGTTTDTQYF. Combining the CDR3 with reference TRBV7-6 and TRBJ2-3 gives the whole variable domain GAGVSQSPRYKVTKRGQDVALRCDPISGHVSLYWYRQALGQGPEFLTYFNYEAQQDKSGLPNDRFSAERPEGSISTLTIQRTEQRDSAMYRCASSLVESGTTTDTQYFGPGTRLTVL.

This clonotype was detected only a few times. The chain links TRBV9 to TRBJ2-2; 7 bases agree with TRBD1. V lost 2 bases, J lost 2 bases, and 12 bases stayed unmatched. The CDR3 contains 18 residues. CDR1 SGDLS and CDR2 YYNGEE come from the germline V gene. CDR3 protein: CASSVNPRDRANTGELFF. In nucleotides, the CDR3 is TGTGCCAGCAGCGTCAACCCCCGGGACAGAGCAAACACCGGGGAGCTGTTTTTT.

This chain uses TRBV21-1 with TRBJ1-2. TRBV21-1 is reported as a pseudogene. The CDR3 runs to 11 residues. The CDR3 nucleotides read TGTGCCAGCAGCAAAGTTACTGGCTACACCTTC. Its protein is CASSKVTGYTF.

V and J are TRBV12-3 or TRBV12-4 and TRBJ1-1; 10 bases are a match to TRBD1. The junction had 2 bases not matched to a gene; V was cut back by 3 bases and J by 4 bases. This CDR3 region has 14 residues. The CDR3 loop is CASSFRQGATEAFF. CDR3 sequence (DNA): TGTGCCAGCAGTTTTAGACAGGGGGCCACTGAAGCTTTCTTT.

This rearrangement joins TRBV20-1 to TRBJ2-3; TRBD1 is a possible D gene (5 bases). The CDR3 is 13 amino acids. The V and J ends lost 6 bases and 2 bases respectively, with 12 bases between them. CDR1 is DFQATT, CDR2 SNEGSKA, per germline (reference sequence). CDR3 DNA sequence: TGCAGTGCCCAGACAGCTCTCACAGATACGCAGTATTTT. Protein sequence: CSAQTALTDTQYF.

V is TRBV7-2 and J is TRBJ1-4, with unresolved D. The length of the CDR3 is 14 residues. V lost 4 bases and J lost 8, with 14 bases in between. In germline, CDR1 is SGHTA, CDR2 FQGNSA. CDR3 DNA: TGTGCCAGCAGCTCCAGTGGCCGGTACGAAAAACTGTTTTTT. This gives the protein CASSSSGRYEKLFF.

This clonotype appeared a few times. The chain's CDR3 is CASSLTGTGLGEQYF. The CDR3 DNA follows: TGTGCCAGCAGCCTAACCGGGACAGGGCTTGGCGAGCAGTACTTC. V usage is TRBV28 and J usage is TRBJ2-7; 9 bases map to TRBD1. V gave up 6 bases and J gave up 6 bases; unmatched junction bases: 12. This CDR3 is built from 15 residues. The germline CDR1 and CDR2 sequences are MDHEN and SYDVKM. Filled out from reference TRBV28 and TRBJ2-7, the complete variable domain reads DVKVTQSSRYLVKRTGEKVFLECVQDMDHENMFWYRQDPGLGLRLIYFSYDVKMKEKGDIPEGYSVSREKKERFSLILESASTNQTSMYLCASSLTGTGLGEQYFGPGTRLTVT.